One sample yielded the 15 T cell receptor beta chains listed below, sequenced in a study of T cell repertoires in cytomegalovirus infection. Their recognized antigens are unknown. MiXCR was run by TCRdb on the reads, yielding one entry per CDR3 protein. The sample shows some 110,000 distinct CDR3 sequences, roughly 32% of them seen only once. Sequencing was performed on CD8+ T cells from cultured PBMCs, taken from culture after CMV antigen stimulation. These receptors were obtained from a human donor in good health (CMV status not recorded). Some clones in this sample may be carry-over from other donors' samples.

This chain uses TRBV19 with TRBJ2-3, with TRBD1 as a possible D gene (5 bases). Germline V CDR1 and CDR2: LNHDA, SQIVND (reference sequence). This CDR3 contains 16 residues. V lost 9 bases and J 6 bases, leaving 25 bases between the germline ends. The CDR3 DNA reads TGTGCCAGCCAGATACCGCAGGGCCCCCGTCTTGATACGCAGTATTTT. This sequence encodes CASQIPQGPRLDTQYF. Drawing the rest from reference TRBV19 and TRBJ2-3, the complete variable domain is DGGITQSPKYLFRKEGQNVTLSCEQNLNHDAMYWYRQDPGQGLRLIYYSQIVNDFQKGDIAEGYSVSREKKESFPLTVTSAQKNPTAFYLCASQIPQGPRLDTQYFGPGTRLTVL.

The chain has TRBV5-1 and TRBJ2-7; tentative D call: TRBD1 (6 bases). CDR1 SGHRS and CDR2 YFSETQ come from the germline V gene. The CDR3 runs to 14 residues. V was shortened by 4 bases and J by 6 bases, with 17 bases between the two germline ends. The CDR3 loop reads CASSPDVQGFEQYF. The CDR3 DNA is TGCGCCAGCAGCCCTGATGTACAGGGTTTCGAGCAGTACTTC.

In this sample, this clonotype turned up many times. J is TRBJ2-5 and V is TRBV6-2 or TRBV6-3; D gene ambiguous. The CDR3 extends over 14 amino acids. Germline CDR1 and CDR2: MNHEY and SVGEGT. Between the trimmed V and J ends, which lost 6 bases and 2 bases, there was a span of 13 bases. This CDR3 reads CASRPLGRQETQYF. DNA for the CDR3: TGTGCCAGCAGGCCACTCGGCCGTCAAGAGACCCAGTACTTC.

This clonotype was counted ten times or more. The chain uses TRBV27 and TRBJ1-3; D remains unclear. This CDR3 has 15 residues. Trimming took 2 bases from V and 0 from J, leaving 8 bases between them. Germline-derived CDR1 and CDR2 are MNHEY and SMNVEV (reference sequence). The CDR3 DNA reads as TGTGCCAGCAGTTTAACGGCAAGCTCTGGAAACACCATATATTTT. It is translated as CASSLTASSGNTIYF.

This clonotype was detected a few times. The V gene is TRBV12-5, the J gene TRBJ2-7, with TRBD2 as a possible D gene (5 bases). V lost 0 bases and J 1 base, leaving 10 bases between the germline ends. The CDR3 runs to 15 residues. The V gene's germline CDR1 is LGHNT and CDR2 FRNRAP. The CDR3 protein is CASGLVGGGSYEQYF. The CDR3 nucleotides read TGTGCTAGTGGTTTGGTAGGCGGAGGTTCCTACGAGCAGTACTTC.

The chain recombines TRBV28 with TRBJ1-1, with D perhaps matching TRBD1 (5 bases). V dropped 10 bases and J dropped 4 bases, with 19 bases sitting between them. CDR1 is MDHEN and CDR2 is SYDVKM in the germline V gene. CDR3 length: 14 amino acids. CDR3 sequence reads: CATHLGGSGTEAFF. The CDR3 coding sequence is TGTGCCACCCACCTGGGGGGTTCGGGCACTGAAGCTTTCTTT.

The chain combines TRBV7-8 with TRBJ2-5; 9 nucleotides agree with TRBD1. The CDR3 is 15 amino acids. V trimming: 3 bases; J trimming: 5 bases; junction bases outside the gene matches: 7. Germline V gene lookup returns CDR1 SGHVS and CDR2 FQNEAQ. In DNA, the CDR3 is TGTGCCAGCAGCTTGGGGACAGGGAGAAGGGAGACCCAGTACTTC. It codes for CASSLGTGRRETQYF.

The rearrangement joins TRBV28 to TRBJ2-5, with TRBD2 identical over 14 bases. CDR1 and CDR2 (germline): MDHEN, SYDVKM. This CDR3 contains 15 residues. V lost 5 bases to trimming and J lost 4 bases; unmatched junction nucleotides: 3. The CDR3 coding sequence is TGTGCCAGCAGTGCTGGGACTAGCGGGGGAGAGACCCAGTACTTC. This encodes CASSAGTSGGETQYF. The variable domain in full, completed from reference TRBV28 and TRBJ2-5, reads DVKVTQSSRYLVKRTGEKVFLECVQDMDHENMFWYRQDPGLGLRLIYFSYDVKMKEKGDIPEGYSVSREKKERFSLILESASTNQTSMYLCASSAGTSGGETQYFGPGTRLLVL.

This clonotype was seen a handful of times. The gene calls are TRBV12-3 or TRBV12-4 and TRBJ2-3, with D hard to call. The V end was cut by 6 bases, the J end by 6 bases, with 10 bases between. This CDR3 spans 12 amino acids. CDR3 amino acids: CASSRALDTQYF. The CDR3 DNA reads TGTGCCAGCAGCCGGGCATTGGATACGCAGTATTTT.

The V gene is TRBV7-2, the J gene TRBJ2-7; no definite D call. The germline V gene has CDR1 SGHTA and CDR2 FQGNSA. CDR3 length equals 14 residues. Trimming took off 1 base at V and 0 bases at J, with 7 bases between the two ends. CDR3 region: CASSLGFLSYEQYF. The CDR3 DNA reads TGTGCCAGCAGCTTAGGATTCCTCTCCTACGAGCAGTACTTC.

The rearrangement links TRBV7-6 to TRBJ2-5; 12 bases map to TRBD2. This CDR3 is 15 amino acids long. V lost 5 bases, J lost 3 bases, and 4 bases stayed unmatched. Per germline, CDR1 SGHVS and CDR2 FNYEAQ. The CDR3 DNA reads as TGTGCCAGCAGCCGGGGACTAGCGGGTGAAGAGACCCAGTACTTC. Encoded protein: CASSRGLAGEETQYF.

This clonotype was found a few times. CDR3 coding DNA: TGTGCCAGCACGCAAGGGGGCCTAAACCTTTATGGCTACACCTTC. It is translated as CASTQGGLNLYGYTF. This sequence joins TRBV2 and TRBJ1-2, with 7 bases aligning to TRBD1. Per the germline V gene, CDR1 is SNHLY and CDR2 is FYNNEI. There are 15 residues in the CDR3. V shed 7 bases and J 5 bases; nucleotides not matched to a gene: 13.

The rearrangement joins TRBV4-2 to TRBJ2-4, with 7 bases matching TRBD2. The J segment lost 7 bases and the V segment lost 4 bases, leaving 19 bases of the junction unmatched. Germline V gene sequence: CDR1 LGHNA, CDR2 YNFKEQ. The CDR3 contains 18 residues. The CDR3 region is CASSRLPTSTVELNIQYF. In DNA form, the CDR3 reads TGTGCCAGCAGCCGCCTCCCGACTAGCACGGTTGAATTGAACATTCAGTACTTC.

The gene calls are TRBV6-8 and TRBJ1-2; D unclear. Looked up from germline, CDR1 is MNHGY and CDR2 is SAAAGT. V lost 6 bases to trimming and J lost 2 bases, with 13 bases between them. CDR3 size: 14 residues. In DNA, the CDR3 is TGTGCCAGCAGCAACCTTCCCCAGAACTATGGCTACACCTTC. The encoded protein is CASSNLPQNYGYTF.

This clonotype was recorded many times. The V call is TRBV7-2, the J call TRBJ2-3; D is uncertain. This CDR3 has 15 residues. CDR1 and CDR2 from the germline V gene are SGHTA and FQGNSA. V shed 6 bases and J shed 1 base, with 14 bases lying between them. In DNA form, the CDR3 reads TGTGCCAGCAGTTCAACTATCCGGCGCACAGATACGCAGTATTTT. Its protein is CASSSTIRRTDTQYF.